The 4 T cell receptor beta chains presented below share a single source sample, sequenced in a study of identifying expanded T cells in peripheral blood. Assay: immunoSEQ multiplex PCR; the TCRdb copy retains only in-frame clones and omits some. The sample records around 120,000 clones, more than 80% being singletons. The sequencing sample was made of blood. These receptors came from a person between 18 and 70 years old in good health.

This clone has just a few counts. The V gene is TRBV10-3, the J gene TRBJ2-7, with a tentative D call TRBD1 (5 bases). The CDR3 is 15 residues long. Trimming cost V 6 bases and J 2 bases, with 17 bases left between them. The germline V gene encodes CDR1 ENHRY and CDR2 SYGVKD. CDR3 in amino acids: CAISRRDRSPYEQYF. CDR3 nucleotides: TGTGCCATCAGCCGACGAGACAGATCCCCCTACGAGCAGTACTTC.

The CDR3 DNA reads TGTGCCACCATGGGACAGGAGATCTATGGCTACACCTTC. It encodes CATMGQEIYGYTF. The gene calls are TRBV6-5 and TRBJ1-2; 8 positions agree with TRBD1. Germline assignment: CDR1 MNHEY and CDR2 SVGAGI. The junction had 8 bases not matched to a gene; V was cut back by 10 bases and J by 4 bases. CDR3 length: 13 amino acids.

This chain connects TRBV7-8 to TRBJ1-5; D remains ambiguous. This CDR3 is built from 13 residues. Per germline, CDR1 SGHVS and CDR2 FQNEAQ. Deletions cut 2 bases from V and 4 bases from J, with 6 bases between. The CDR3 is CASSLQRNQPQHF. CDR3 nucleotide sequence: TGTGCCAGCAGCTTACAAAGAAATCAGCCCCAGCATTTT.

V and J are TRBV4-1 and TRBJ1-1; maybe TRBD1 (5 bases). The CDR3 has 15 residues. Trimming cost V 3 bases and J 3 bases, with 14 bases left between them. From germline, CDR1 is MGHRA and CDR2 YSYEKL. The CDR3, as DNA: TGCGCCAGCAGCCATGGCCGGGGGTTTGACACTGAAGCTTTCTTT. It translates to CASSHGRGFDTEAFF.